The T cell receptor (beta chain) under discussion was sequenced for a study of cytomegalovirus exposure and HLA in healthy donors. Amplification used 60 Vbeta primers and 13 Jbeta primers. Data came from immunoSEQ multiplex PCR; TCRdb stores just in-frame clones and leaves some out. The data contain about 82,000 clones, around 76% of them seen just once; the ten biggest clones take up approximately 5.7%. Study-wide findings and caveats: Three chains tied to CMV proved CMV antigen-specific in vitro. A later analysis linked a missense variant in DCLRE1C to the trimming of TCR beta V and J genes. What TCR beta sequences reportedly achieved was accurate prediction of HLA-A and HLA-B alleles in most subjects.

The length of the CDR3 is 14 residues. The ends were cut back, 0 bases at V and 1 base at J, with 7 bases in the middle. Germline assignment: CDR1 SGHRS and CDR2 YFSETQ. As to this clone: What it recognizes is unknown.

Specimen: PBMCs. The chain couples TRBV5-1 to TRBJ1-1; D gene unclear. This TCR was sampled from a woman aged 45-65 years in good health and CMV-seropositive. The DNA of the CDR3 is TGCGCCAGCAGCTTGGGCAGATCGAACACTGAAGCTTTCTTT. This translates into CASSLGRSNTEAFF.